This T cell receptor beta chain was recovered during a study of blood T cell repertoires in COVID-19. Study at large: T cells, B-cell-depleted T cells, or PBMCs supplied cDNA or gDNA.

Libraries were prepared by immunoSEQ multiplex PCR; TCRdb keeps only in-frame clonotypes and omits some of them. The sample contains 30,000 to 35,000 clones, roughly 80% of which appear only once. The CDR3 is made up of 18 amino acids. Trimming removed 5 bases from V and 0 bases from J, with 20 bases in between. Germline lookup yields CDR1 SGHTA and CDR2 FQGNSA. V usage is TRBV7-2 and J usage is TRBJ1-3; D possibly corresponds to TRBD1 (5 bases). This TCR was sampled from a man in his 70s with COVID-19, enrolled during active disease. Sequencing was carried out using peripheral blood. The CDR3, as DNA: TGTGCCAGCAGCCGTCGCGCTCAGGGTCCCTTCTCTGGAAACACCATATATTTT. Amino acids: CASSRRAQGPFSGNTIYF.